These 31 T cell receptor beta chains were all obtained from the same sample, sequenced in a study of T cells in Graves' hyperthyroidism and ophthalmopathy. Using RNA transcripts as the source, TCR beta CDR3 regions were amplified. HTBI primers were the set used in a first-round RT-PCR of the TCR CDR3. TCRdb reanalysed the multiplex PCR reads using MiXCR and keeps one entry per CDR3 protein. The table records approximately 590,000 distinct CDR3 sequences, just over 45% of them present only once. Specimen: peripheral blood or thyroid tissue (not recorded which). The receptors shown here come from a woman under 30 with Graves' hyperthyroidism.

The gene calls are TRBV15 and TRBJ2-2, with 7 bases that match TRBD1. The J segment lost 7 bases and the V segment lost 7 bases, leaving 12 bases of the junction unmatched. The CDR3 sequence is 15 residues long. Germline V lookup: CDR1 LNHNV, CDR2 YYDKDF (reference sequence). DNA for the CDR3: TGTGCCACCAAGTTCGGTGGGCAGGGGGACGGGGAGCTGTTTTTT. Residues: CATKFGGQGDGELFF.

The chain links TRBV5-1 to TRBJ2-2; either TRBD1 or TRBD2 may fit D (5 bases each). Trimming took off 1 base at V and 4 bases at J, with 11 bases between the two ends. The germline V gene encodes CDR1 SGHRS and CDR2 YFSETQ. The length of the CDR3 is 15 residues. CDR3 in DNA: TGCGCCAGCAGCTTGTTTGCCGGGACCACCGGGGAGCTGTTTTTT. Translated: CASSLFAGTTGELFF. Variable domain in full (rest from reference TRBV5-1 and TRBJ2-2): KAGVTQTPRYLIKTRGQQVTLSCSPISGHRSVSWYQQTPGQGLQFLFEYFSETQRNKGNFPGRFSGRQFSNSRSEMNVSTLELGDSALYLCASSLFAGTTGELFFGEGSRLTVL.

The CDR3 region is CASSQVGDQPQYF. The CDR3 DNA reads as TGTGCCAGCAGCCAAGTGGGGGATCAGCCCCAGTACTTC. This chain joins TRBV7-6 and TRBJ2-5; D assignment may be TRBD1 or TRBD2 (5 bases each). V was shortened by 5 bases and J by 9 bases, with 16 bases between the two germline ends. Germline loops: CDR1 SGHVS, CDR2 FNYEAQ. The length of the CDR3 is 13 residues.

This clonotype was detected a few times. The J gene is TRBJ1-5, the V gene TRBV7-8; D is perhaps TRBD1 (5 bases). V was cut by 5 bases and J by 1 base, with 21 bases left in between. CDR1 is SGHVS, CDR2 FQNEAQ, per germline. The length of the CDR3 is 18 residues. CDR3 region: CASSPKALYRRSNQPQHF. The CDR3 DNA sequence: TGTGCCAGCAGCCCTAAGGCTCTATACAGGAGAAGCAATCAGCCCCAGCATTTT.

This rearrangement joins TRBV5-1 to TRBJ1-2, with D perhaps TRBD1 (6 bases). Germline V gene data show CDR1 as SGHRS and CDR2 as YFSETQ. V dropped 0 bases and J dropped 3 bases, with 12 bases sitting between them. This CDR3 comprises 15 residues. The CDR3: CASSLAAGVDYGYTF. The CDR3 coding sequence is TGCGCCAGCAGCTTGGCCGCAGGGGTGGACTATGGCTACACCTTC.

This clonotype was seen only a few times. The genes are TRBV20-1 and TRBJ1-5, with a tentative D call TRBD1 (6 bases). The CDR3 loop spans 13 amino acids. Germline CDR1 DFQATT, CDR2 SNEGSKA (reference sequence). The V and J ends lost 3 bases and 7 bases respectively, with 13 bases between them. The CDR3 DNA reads TGCAGTGCTAGGCTCGGGGGCGGCCAGCCCCAGCATTTT. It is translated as CSARLGGGQPQHF.

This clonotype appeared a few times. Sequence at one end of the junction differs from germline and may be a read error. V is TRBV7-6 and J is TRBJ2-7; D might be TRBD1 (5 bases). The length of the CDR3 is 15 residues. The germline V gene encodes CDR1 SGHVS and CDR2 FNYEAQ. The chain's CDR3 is CASSLGVPHYYEQYF. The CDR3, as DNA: TGTGCCAGCAGTTTAGGGGTCCCCCATTACTACGAGCAGTACTTC.

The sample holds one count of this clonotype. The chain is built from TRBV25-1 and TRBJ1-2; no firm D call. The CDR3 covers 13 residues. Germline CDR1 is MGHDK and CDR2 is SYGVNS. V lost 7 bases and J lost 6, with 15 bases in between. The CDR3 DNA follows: TGTGCCAGCACCCAGGTAGAGGCGGATGGCTACACCTTC. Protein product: CASTQVEADGYTF.

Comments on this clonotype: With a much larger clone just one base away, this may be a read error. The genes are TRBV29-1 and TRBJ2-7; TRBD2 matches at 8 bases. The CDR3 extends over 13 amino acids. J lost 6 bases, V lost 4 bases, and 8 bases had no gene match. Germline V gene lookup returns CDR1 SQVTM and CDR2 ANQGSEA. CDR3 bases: TGCAGCGTTGGAGGGAACAGCGGGAGCGAGCAGTACTTC. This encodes CSVGGNSGSEQYF.

CDR3 protein: CASSLTIPGLGGELFF. The DNA for the CDR3 is TGTGCCAGCAGCTTAACTATACCGGGGCTGGGCGGGGAGCTGTTTTTT. This chain uses TRBV7-3 with TRBJ2-2; D could derive from TRBD1 or TRBD2 (5 bases each). Germline V gene sequence: CDR1 SGHTA, CDR2 FQGTGA. The CDR3 runs 16 residues. V was pared by 0 bases and J by 7 bases, with 15 bases between.

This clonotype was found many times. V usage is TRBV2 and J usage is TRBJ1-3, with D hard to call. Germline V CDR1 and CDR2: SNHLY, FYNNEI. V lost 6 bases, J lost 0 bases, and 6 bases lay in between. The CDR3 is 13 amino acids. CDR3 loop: CASSRDSGNTIYF. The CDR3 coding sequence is TGTGCCAGCAGCCGGGACTCTGGAAACACCATATATTTT.

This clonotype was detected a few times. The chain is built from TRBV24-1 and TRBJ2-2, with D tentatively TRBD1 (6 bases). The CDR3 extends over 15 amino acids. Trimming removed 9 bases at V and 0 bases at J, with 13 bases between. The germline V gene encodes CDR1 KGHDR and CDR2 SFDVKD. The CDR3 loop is CATSTGQTNTGELFF. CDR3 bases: TGTGCCACCTCGACCGGACAGACGAACACCGGGGAGCTGTTTTTT.

CDR3 nucleotide sequence: TGTGCCACCAGCCCCCCGGGGGCGGACGACAATGAGCAGTTCTTC. This encodes CATSPPGADDNEQFF. This chain uses TRBV24-1 with TRBJ2-1; either TRBD1 or TRBD2 may fit D (6 bases each). Trimming removed 7 bases from V and 5 bases from J, with 17 bases in between. Germline CDR1 KGHDR, CDR2 SFDVKD. This CDR3 is 15 amino acids long.

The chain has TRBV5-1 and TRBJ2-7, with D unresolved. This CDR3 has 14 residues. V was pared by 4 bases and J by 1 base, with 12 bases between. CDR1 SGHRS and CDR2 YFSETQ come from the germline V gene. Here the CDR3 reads CASSPAAASYEQYF. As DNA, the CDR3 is TGCGCCAGCAGCCCGGCGGCCGCATCCTACGAGCAGTACTTC.

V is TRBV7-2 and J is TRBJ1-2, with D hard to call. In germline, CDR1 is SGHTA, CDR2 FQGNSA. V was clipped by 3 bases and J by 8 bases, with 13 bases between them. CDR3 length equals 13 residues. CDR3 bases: TGTGCCAGCAGCTTGGCCAACACGGGAGGCTACACCTTC. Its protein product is CASSLANTGGYTF. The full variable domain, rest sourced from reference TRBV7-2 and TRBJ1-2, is GAGVSQSPSNKVTEKGKDVELRCDPISGHTALYWYRQSLGQGLEFLIYFQGNSAPDKSGLPSDRFSAERTGGSVSTLTIQRTQQEDSAVYLCASSLANTGGYTFGSGTRLTVV.

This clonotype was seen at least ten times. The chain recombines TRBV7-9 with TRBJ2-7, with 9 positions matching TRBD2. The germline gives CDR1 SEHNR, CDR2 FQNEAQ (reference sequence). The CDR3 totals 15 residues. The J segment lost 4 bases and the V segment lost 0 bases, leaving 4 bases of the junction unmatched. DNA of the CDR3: TGTGCCAGCAGCTTAGCTAGCGGGAGAACGTACGAGCAGTACTTC. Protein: CASSLASGRTYEQYF.

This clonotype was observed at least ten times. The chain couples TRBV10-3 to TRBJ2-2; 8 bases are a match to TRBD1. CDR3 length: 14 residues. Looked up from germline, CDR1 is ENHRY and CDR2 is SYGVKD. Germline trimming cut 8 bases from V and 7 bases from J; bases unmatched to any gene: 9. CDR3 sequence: CAIGPGGAVGELFF. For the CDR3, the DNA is TGTGCCATCGGTCCAGGGGGCGCCGTCGGGGAGCTGTTTTTT.

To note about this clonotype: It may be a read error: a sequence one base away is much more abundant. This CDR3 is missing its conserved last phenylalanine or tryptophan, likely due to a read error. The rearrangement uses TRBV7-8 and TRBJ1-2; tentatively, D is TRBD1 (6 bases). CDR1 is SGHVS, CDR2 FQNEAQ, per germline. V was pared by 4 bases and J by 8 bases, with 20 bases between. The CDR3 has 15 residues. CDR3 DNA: TGTGCCAGCAGCTCAGCCGGACCGGGGGCGCGAGGCTACACCTCC. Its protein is CASSSAGPGARGYTS.

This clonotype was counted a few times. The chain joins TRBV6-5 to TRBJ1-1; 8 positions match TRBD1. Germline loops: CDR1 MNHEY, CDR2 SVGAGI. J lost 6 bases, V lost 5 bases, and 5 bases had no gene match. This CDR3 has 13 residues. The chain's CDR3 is CASSQDRAAEAFF. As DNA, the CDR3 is TGTGCCAGCAGTCAGGACAGGGCAGCTGAAGCTTTCTTT.

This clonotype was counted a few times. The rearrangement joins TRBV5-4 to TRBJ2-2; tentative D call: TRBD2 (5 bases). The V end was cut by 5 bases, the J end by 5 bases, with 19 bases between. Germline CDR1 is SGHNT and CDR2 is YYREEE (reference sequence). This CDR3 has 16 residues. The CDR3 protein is CASSPDRLFSTGELFF. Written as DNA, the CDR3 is TGTGCCAGCAGTCCTGATCGACTATTCTCGACCGGGGAGCTGTTTTTT.

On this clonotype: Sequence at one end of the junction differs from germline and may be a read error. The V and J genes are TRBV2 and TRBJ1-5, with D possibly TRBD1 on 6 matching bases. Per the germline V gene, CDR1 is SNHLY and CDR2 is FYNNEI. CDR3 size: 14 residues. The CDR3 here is CPSSGTNSNQPQHF. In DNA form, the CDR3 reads TGTCCCAGCAGTGGGACAAATAGCAATCAGCCCCAGCATTTT.

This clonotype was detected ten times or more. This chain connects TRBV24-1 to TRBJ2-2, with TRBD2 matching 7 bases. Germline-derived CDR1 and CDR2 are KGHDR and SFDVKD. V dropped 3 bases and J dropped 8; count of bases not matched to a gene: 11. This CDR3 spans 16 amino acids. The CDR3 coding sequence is TGTGCCACCAGTGATCGAGCGGGACGCCGCCGAGGGGAGCTGTTTTTT. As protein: CATSDRAGRRRGELFF.

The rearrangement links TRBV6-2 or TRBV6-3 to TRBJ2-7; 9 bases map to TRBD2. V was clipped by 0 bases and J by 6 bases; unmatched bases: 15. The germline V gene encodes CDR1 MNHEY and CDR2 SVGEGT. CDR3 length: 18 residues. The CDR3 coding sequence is TGTGCCAGCAGTTACTCCCTGTACACGTACCTAGCGGGAAGCGAGCAGTACTTC. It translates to CASSYSLYTYLAGSEQYF.

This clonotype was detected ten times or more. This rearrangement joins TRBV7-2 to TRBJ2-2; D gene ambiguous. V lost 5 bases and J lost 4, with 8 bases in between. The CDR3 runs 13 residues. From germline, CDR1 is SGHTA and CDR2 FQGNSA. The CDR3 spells CASSQVGTGELFF. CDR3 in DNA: TGTGCCAGCAGCCAAGTGGGCACCGGGGAGCTGTTTTTT.

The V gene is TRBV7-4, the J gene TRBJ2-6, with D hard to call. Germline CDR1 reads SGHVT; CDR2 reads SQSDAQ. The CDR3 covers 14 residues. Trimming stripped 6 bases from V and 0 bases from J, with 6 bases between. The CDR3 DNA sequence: TGTGCCAGCAGAGGGAACTCTGGGGCCAACGTCCTGACTTTC. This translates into CASRGNSGANVLTF.

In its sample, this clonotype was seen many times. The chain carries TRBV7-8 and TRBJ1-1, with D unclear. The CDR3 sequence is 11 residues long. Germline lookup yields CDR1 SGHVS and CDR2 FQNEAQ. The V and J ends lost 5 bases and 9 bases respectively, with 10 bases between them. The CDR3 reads CASSPTKKAFF. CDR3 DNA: TGTGCCAGCAGCCCGACGAAGAAAGCTTTCTTT.

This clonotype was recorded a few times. The CDR3 DNA follows: TGTGCCAGCAGCCAAGATCTTGGCGCAGGGGTGAACACTGAAGCTTTCTTT. Translation gives CASSQDLGAGVNTEAFF. The chain carries TRBV4-2 and TRBJ1-1; weak D call: TRBD1 (6 bases). V dropped 0 bases and J dropped 0 bases, with 14 bases sitting between them. This CDR3 is 17 amino acids long. The germline V gene has CDR1 LGHNA and CDR2 YNFKEQ.

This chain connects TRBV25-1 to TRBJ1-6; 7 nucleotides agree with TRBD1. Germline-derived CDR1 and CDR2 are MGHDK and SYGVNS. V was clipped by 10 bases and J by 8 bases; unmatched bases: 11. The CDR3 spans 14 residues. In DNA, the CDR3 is TGTGCCACACCGGACAGGATGGGCGATTCACCCCTCCACTTT. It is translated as CATPDRMGDSPLHF.

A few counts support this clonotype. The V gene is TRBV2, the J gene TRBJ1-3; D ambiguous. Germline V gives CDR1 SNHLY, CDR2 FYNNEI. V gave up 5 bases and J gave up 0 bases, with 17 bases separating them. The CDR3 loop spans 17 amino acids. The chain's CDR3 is CASSPESAFRSGNTIYF. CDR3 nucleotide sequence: TGTGCCAGCAGTCCCGAGTCTGCCTTCCGCTCTGGAAACACCATATATTTT.

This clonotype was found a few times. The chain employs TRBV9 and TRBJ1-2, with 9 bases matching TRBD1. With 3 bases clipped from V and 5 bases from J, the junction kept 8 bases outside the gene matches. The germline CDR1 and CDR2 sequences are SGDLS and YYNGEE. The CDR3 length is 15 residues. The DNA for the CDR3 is TGTGCCAGCAGCGCGTGGACAGGGGATGGGTATGGCTACACCTTC. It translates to CASSAWTGDGYGYTF.

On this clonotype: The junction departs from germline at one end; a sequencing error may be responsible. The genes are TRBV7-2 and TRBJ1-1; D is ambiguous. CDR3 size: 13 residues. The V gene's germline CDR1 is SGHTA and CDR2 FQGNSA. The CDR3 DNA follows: TGTGCCAGAAGCTTGTTAAGGAACACTGAAGCTTTCTTT. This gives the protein CARSLLRNTEAFF.